This T cell receptor (beta chain) was captured in a study of post-analysis software for immune sequencing data. Study context: Relapsing-remitting, secondary progressive and progressive-relapsing forms of multiple sclerosis all featured among disease courses.

Included in the TCR beta cDNA libraries were unique molecular identifiers. TCRdb called the PCR reads again in MiXCR, with one record for every CDR3 protein. In the table there are approximately 400,000 distinct CDR3 sequences, 30% to 45% of which are singletons. The germline V gene has CDR1 MDHEN and CDR2 SYDVKM. Trimming took off 6 bases at V and 7 bases at J, with 16 bases between the two ends. The length of the CDR3 is 14 residues. Study-level findings and limits: When patients were compared with controls, a handful of TRBV segments were more frequent, TRBV5-6, TRBV5-1 and TRBV20-1 among them.

To note about this clonotype: What it recognizes is unknown.

Specimen: blood. This clonotype was obtained from a girl aged 5-17 years with multiple sclerosis. The V and J genes are TRBV28 and TRBJ2-1, with a weak D call TRBD1 (6 bases). The CDR3 nucleotides read TGTGCCAGCAGACAGGGCCGAGGGCCGAATGAGCAGTTCTTC. This gives the protein CASRQGRGPNEQFF.